One and the same sample provided the 5 T cell receptor beta chains below, sequenced in a study of regulatory T cells in long-lasting Graves disease. Indicated time point: persistent/refractory GD, antithyroid drugs over 5 years with positive TRAb. Researchers made the TCR library from RNA that was extracted from PBMCs. iRepertoire HTBI primers and Arm-PCR of CDR3 regions built TCR beta libraries. TCRdb re-derived calls from the multiplex PCR reads in MiXCR, one entry per CDR3 protein. The sample has about 290,000 distinct CDR3 sequences; around a fifth are singletons. The material sequenced was peripheral blood mononuclear cells (PBMCs), taken when the disease was refractory, from a patient treated with antithyroid drugs. These receptor sequences come from a female donor with Graves disease.

In its sample, this clonotype was seen many times. This CDR3 reads CASSLGGTHQETQYF. CDR3 sequence (DNA): TGTGCCAGCAGCTTAGGGGGGACCCACCAAGAGACCCAGTACTTC. The J gene is TRBJ2-5, the V gene TRBV7-2; D assignment may be TRBD1 or TRBD2 (5 bases each). CDR1 is SGHTA and CDR2 is FQGNSA in the germline V gene. Trimming pared 1 base from V and 0 bases from J, leaving 9 bases between. This CDR3 has 15 residues.

This clonotype came up a few times. The chain uses TRBV4-1 and TRBJ2-5, with D uncertain. CDR3 length: 16 residues. In germline, CDR1 is MGHRA, CDR2 YSYEKL. Trimming took off 1 base at V and 0 bases at J, with 12 bases between the two ends. The DNA of the CDR3 is TGCGCCAGCAGCCAAGGAGTCATTCTGTACCAAGAGACCCAGTACTTC. It encodes CASSQGVILYQETQYF.

This clonotype has only a few counts. The rearrangement links TRBV4-3 to TRBJ2-2; D not resolved. Between the trimmed V and J ends, which lost 1 base and 3 bases, there was a span of 12 bases. The CDR3 is made up of 16 amino acids. Germline lookup yields CDR1 LGHNA and CDR2 YSLEER. CDR3 sequence: CASSQVFGLHTGELFF. The CDR3 region has the DNA TGCGCCAGCAGCCAAGTCTTCGGCCTACACACCGGGGAGCTGTTTTTT.

The chain has TRBV29-1 and TRBJ2-3, with D perhaps matching TRBD2 (5 bases). The CDR3 runs 14 residues. Per germline, CDR1 SQVTM and CDR2 ANQGSEA. Trimming took 3 bases from V and 4 from J, leaving 14 bases between them. This chain's CDR3 is CSVEGDWRADTQYF. In nucleotides, the CDR3 is TGCAGCGTTGAGGGAGACTGGCGGGCAGATACGCAGTATTTT.

The DNA for the CDR3 is TGCGCCAGCAGCTTGGAAGGTGACCCAACCTACGAGCAGTACTTC. Protein: CASSLEGDPTYEQYF. The V gene is TRBV5-1, the J gene TRBJ2-7; unclear D gene. V lost 0 bases and J 2 bases, leaving 12 bases between the germline ends. Per the germline V gene, CDR1 is SGHRS and CDR2 is YFSETQ. The CDR3 is made up of 15 amino acids.